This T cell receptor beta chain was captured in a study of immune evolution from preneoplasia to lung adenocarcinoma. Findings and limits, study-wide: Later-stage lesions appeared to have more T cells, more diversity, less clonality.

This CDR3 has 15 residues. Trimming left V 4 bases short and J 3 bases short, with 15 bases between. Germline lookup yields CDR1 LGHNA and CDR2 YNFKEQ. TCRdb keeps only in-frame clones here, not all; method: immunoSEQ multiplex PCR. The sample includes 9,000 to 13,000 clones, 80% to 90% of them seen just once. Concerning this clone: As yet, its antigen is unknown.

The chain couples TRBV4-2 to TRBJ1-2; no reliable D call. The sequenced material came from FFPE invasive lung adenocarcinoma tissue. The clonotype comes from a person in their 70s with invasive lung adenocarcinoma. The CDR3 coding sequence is TGTGCCAGCAGCCCCCAGCGGGGTGTGGACTATGGCTACACCTTC. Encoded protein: CASSPQRGVDYGYTF.